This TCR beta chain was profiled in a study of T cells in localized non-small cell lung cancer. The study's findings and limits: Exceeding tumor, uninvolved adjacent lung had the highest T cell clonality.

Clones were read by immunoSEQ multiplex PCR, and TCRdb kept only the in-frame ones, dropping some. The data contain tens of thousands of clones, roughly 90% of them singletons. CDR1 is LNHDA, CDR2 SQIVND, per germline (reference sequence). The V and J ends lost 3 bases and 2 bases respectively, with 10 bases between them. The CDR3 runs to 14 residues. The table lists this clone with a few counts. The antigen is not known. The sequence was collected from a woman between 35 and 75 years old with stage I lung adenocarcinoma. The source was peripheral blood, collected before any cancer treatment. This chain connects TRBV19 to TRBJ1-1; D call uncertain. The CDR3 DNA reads TGTGCCAGTAGTATTAAAGTCGCTAACACTGAAGCTTTCTTT. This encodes CASSIKVANTEAFF. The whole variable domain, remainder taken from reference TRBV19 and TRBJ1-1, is DGGITQSPKYLFRKEGQNVTLSCEQNLNHDAMYWYRQDPGQGLRLIYYSQIVNDFQKGDIAEGYSVSREKKESFPLTVTSAQKNPTAFYLCASSIKVANTEAFFGQGTRLTVV.